This TCR beta chain was retrieved from a study of human T cells and chemical hapten exposure. Study background: Sensitization employed 2% DPC on roughly 2 cm by roughly 2 cm of upper inner arm skin. Across its roughly 23 weeks, the study gave patients weekly diphenylcyclopropenone doses to the scalp.

This clonotype was detected only a few times. Regarding time point: patch test 1, 2 weeks after DPC sensitization. Treatment indicated: therapeutic diphenylcyclopropenone sensitization with weekly scalp DPC. Authors' processing steps: The number of TCRs in each sample had a median of approximately 96,000 and spanned 23,224 to 690,600. TCRdb recomputed calls from the RACE reads with MiXCR, one row per CDR3 protein. TCRdb, not the authors, supplied the V and J calls. The table has just under 350,000 distinct CDR3 sequences, around 7% seen once. CDR3 length: 13 amino acids. After removal of 6 bases from V and 7 bases from J, the junction contained 7 bases not matched to a gene.

The rearrangement joins TRBV12-3 or TRBV12-4 to TRBJ2-7, with 9 nucleotides matching TRBD1. The specimen was whole blood, collected in connection with sensitization to the hapten diphenylcyclopropenone (DPC). The receptor's source is a woman aged 18-29 years with alopecia areata. Some clones in this sample may be carry-over from other donors' samples. Written as DNA, the CDR3 is TGTGCCAGCAGCGACAGGGGGTCGAGAGAGCAGTACTTC. Residues: CASSDRGSREQYF.